A selection of T cell receptor beta chains follows, all from one sample in a study of T cell responses to AZD1222 COVID-19 vaccine. Measured with immunoSEQ multiplex PCR; TCRdb has only the in-frame clones, and not every one. This sample has some 170,000 clones, with approximately 90% found just once. The sample in question was peripheral blood, obtained 28 days after the second AZD1222 dose. These receptors all stem from an adult who received the AZD1222 COVID-19 vaccine. Both conserved end residues are part of each CDR3. A D gene is named only where the DNA matches it firmly. Expanded clones are given a class, and other clones once, few, many or no size at all.

v_gene	j_gene	abundance	d_gene	CDR3aa	CDR3nt
TRBV4-2	TRBJ1-3	NA	NA	CASSSGAGDTIYF	TGTGCCAGCAGCTCCGGGGCCGGTGACACCATATATTTT
TRBV30	TRBJ1-6	NA	NA	CAWSDPLSTAPLHF	TGTGCCTGGAGTGATCCACTAAGCACGGCACCCCTCCACTTT
TRBV27	TRBJ1-2	NA	NA	CASSMGDYRGYTF	TGTGCCAGCAGTATGGGGGATTATAGGGGCTACACCTTC
TRBV19	TRBJ2-2	once	TRBD2	CASSILAGQNTGELFF	TGTGCCAGTAGTATCCTAGCGGGGCAAAACACCGGGGAGCTGTTTTTT
TRBV6-1	TRBJ2-5	few	NA	CASSESRGSQETQYF	TGTGCCAGCAGTGAATCAAGGGGTAGCCAAGAGACCCAGTACTTC
TRBV24-1	TRBJ1-2	NA	NA	CATSDPGDGYTF	TGTGCCACCAGTGATCCAGGGGATGGCTACACCTTC
TRBV9	TRBJ1-5	NA	NA	CASSVASDSNQPQHF	TGTGCCAGCAGCGTAGCCTCCGATAGCAATCAGCCCCAGCATTTT
TRBV5-1	TRBJ2-7	NA	NA	CASSLAGSSHEQYF	TGCGCCAGCAGCTTGGCCGGCAGCTCCCACGAGCAGTACTTC
TRBV7-2	TRBJ1-1	NA	NA	CASSLGGAANLNTEAFF	TGTGCCAGCAGCTTAGGAGGGGCCGCGAACCTGAACACTGAAGCTTTCTTT
TRBV30	TRBJ1-6	NA	NA	CAWSGGGESPLHF	TGTGCCTGGAGTGGGGGGGGCGAGTCACCCCTCCACTTT
TRBV28	TRBJ1-2	NA	TRBD1	CASSSGGQTLRPYGYTF	TGTGCCAGCAGTTCCGGGGGACAGACCCTCCGGCCCTATGGCTACACCTTC
TRBV19	TRBJ1-2	NA	NA	CASSGNTRDGYTF	TGTGCCAGTAGTGGGAACACCCGCGATGGCTACACCTTC
TRBV7-9	TRBJ1-3	NA	NA	CASSQTGAGNTIYF	TGTGCCAGCAGCCAGACAGGAGCTGGAAACACCATATATTTT
TRBV7-9	TRBJ2-7	NA	NA	CASSRDAGREQYF	TGTGCCAGCAGTCGAGACGCAGGGCGCGAGCAGTACTTC
TRBV14	TRBJ2-7	NA	NA	CASSQDFAMNYEQYF	TGTGCCAGCAGCCAAGATTTTGCCATGAACTACGAGCAGTACTTC
TRBV3-1/TRBV3-2	TRBJ1-3	NA	NA	CASSLGRGSGNTIYF	TGTGCCAGCAGCCTTGGGCGGGGCTCTGGAAACACCATATATTTT
TRBV3-1/TRBV3-2	TRBJ1-3	NA	NA	CASSQGTQDRRNTIYF	TGTGCCAGCAGCCAGGGAACCCAGGACAGACGAAACACCATATATTTT
TRBV5-4	TRBJ2-7	NA	NA	CASSLRNRPLEQYF	TGTGCCAGCAGCTTGCGGAACAGACCGCTGGAGCAGTACTTC
TRBV11-3	TRBJ1-1	NA	TRBD1	CASKGQGNTEAFF	TGTGCCAGCAAAGGACAGGGGAACACTGAAGCTTTCTTT
TRBV3-1/TRBV3-2	TRBJ2-1	NA	TRBD1	CASSQPDRGLNEQFF	TGTGCCAGCAGCCAACCGGACAGGGGGCTTAATGAGCAGTTCTTC
TRBV6-5	TRBJ1-3	NA	NA	CASSYSTAGLGNTIYF	TGTGCCAGCAGTTACTCGACAGCAGGACTTGGAAACACCATATATTTT
TRBV6-5	TRBJ2-5	NA	TRBD2	CASSYGSSGGQKTQYF	TGTGCCAGCAGTTACGGGTCTAGCGGGGGTCAAAAGACCCAGTACTTC
TRBV7-9	TRBJ1-3	NA	NA	CASSREGSSGNTIYF	TGTGCCAGCAGCCGAGAGGGGAGTTCTGGAAACACCATATATTTT
TRBV7-9	TRBJ1-3	NA	NA	CASSFGRLGGNTIYF	TGTGCCAGCAGCTTCGGCAGGCTTGGTGGAAACACCATATATTTT
TRBV27	TRBJ1-1	NA	TRBD1	CASSPPRTGNTEAFF	TGTGCCAGCAGTCCGCCCAGGACAGGGAACACTGAAGCTTTCTTT
TRBV18	TRBJ2-7	NA	NA	CASSPPVSGPYEQYF	TGTGCCAGCTCACCACCGGTGTCAGGACCCTACGAGCAGTACTTC
TRBV7-8	TRBJ2-7	NA	TRBD2	CASRGGTYEQYF	TGTGCCAGCAGGGGGGGGACCTACGAGCAGTACTTC
TRBV12-3/TRBV12-4	TRBJ1-2	NA	NA	CASSSGDELTF	TGTGCCAGCAGTTCAGGGGATGAACTCACCTTC
TRBV10-3	TRBJ1-1	NA	NA	CASHGGSYAEAFF	TGTGCCAGCCATGGGGGCTCGTACGCTGAAGCTTTCTTT
TRBV4-1	TRBJ1-5	NA	NA	CASSQGLNQPQHF	TGCGCCAGCAGCCAAGGTCTTAATCAGCCCCAGCATTTT
TRBV4-1	TRBJ2-2	NA	NA	CASSQEFRESGELFF	TGCGCCAGCAGCCAAGAGTTCAGGGAGAGCGGGGAGCTGTTTTTT
TRBV6-5	TRBJ1-1	NA	NA	CASSLREGNTEAFF	TGTGCCAGCAGCCTCAGGGAGGGGAACACTGAAGCTTTCTTT
TRBV2	TRBJ1-2	NA	NA	CASSAGPPLYGYTF	TGTGCCAGCAGTGCCGGGCCCCCCCTCTATGGCTACACCTTC
TRBV7-9	TRBJ1-2	NA	TRBD1	CASSHDRGGRLIHGYTF	TGTGCCAGCAGTCACGACAGGGGCGGCCGATTAATCCATGGCTACACCTTC
TRBV5-1	TRBJ1-6	NA	NA	CASSSGSGSYNSPLHF	TGCGCCAGCAGCTCCGGCTCAGGCTCCTATAATTCACCCCTCCACTTT
TRBV5-1	TRBJ2-1	NA	TRBD1	CASAKGTGVNEQFF	TGCGCCAGTGCTAAAGGGACAGGGGTCAATGAGCAGTTCTTC
TRBV7-2	TRBJ2-1	once	NA	CASSLAPRGAGLDEQFF	TGTGCCAGCAGCTTAGCGCCTAGGGGGGCCGGGTTAGATGAGCAGTTCTTC
TRBV3-1/TRBV3-2	TRBJ2-3	NA	NA	CASSHLTRRLDDTQYF	TGTGCCAGCAGCCACTTAACCCGCCGACTAGATGATACGCAGTATTTT
TRBV7-2	TRBJ1-5	NA	NA	CASSLVQSGGNQPQHF	TGTGCCAGCAGCTTAGTCCAATCAGGGGGCAATCAGCCCCAGCATTTT
TRBV2	TRBJ2-5	NA	NA	CASSEALGNQETQYF	TGTGCCAGCAGTGAAGCTCTCGGGAACCAAGAGACCCAGTACTTC